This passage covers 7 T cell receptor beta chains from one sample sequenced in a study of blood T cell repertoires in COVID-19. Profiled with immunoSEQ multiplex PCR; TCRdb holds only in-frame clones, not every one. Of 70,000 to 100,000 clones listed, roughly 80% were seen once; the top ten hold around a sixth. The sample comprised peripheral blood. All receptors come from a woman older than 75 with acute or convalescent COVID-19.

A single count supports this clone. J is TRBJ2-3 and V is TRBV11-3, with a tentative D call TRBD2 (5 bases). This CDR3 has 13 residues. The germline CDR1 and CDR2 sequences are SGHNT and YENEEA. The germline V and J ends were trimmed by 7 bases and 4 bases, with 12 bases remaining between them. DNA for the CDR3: TGTGCCAGCACCTCTCCGGGGTCAGATACGCAGTATTTT. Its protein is CASTSPGSDTQYF.

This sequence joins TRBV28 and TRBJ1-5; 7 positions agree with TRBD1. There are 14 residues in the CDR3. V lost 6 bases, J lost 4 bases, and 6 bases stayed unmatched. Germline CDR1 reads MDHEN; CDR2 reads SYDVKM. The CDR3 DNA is TGTGCCAGCAGGGAACCGGGACAGAATCAGCCCCAGCATTTT. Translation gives CASREPGQNQPQHF.

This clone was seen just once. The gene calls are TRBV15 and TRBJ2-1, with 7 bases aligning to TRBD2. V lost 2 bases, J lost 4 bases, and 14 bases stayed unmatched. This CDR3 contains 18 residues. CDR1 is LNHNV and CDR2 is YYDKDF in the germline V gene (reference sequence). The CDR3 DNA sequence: TGTGCCACCAGCAGATACAACTGGGTCGGAGCGGGGTACAATGAGCAGTTCTTC. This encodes CATSRYNWVGAGYNEQFF.

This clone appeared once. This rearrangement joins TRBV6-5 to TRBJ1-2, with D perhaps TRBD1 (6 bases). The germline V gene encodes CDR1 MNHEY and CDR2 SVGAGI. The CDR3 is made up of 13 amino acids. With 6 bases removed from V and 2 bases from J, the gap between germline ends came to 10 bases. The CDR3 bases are TGTGCCAGCAGACAGGGCCAAAACTATGGCTACACCTTC. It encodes CASRQGQNYGYTF.

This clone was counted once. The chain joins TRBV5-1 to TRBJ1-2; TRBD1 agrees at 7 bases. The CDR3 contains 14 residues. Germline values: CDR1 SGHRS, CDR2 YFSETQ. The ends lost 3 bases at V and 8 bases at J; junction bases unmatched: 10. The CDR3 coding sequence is TGCGCCAGCAGCTCCGAGACAGGGTTTGGCGGCTACACCTTC. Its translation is CASSSETGFGGYTF. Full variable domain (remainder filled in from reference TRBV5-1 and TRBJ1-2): KAGVTQTPRYLIKTRGQQVTLSCSPISGHRSVSWYQQTPGQGLQFLFEYFSETQRNKGNFPGRFSGRQFSNSRSEMNVSTLELGDSALYLCASSSETGFGGYTFGSGTRLTVV.

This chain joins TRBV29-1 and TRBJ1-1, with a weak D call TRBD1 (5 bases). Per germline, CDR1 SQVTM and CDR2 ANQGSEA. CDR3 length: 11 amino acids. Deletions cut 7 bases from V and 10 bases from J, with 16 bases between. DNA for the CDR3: TGCAGCGCCCCGGAGGGGTTCGGAGCTTTCTTT. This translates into CSAPEGFGAFF.

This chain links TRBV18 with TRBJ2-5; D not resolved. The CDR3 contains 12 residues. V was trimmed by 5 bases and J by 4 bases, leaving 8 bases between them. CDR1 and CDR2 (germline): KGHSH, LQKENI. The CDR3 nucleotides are TGTGCCAGCTCATACGGTAGAGAGACCCAGTACTTC. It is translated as CASSYGRETQYF.